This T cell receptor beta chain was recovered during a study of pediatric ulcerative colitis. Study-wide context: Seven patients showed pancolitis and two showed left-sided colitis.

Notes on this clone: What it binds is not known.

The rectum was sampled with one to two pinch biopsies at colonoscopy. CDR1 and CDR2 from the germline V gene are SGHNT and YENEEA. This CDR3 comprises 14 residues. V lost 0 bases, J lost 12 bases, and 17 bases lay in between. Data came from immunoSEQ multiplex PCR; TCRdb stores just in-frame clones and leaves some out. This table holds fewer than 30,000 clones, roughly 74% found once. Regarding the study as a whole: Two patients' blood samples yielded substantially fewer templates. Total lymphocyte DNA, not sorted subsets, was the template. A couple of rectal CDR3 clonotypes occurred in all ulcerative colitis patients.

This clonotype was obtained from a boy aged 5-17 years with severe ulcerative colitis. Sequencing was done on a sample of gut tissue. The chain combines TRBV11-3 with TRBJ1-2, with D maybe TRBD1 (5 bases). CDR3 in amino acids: CASSLDQEGREDTF. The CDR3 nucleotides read TGTGCCAGCAGCTTAGATCAGGAGGGGAGAGAGGACACCTTC.